The 5 T cell receptor beta chains in this list originate from one sample, sequenced in a study of CD8+CD57+ T cells in acquired aplastic anemia. Investigators profiled TCR beta VDJ and CDR3 from genomic DNA template. MiXCR, run by TCRdb on the reads, gives a single entry per CDR3 protein. The sample lists fewer than 250,000 distinct CDR3 sequences; about 44% were seen once. Sequencing involved patients with CD8+CD57+ cell expansion previously shown by flow cytometry. The sample taken for sequencing was sorted CD4+, CD8+, or CD8+CD57+ T cells (not recorded which) from PBMCs. These receptors all stem from a human donor with aplastic anemia.

Concerning this clonotype: A single base separates this from a much larger clone, so it may be a read error. This CDR3 is missing its conserved last phenylalanine or tryptophan, likely due to a read error. The chain uses TRBV5-1 and TRBJ1-1; the D is unclear. Germline CDR1 reads SGHRS; CDR2 reads YFSETQ. The CDR3 covers 12 residues. The CDR3 DNA reads as TGTGCCAGCAGCTTAGAATTCGGCGAAGCTTTCCTT. Protein product: CASSLEFGEAFL.

The table lists this clonotype with a few counts. This chain uses TRBV11-3 with TRBJ2-1; D ambiguous. The CDR3 length is 13 residues. Germline V gene lookup returns CDR1 SGHNT and CDR2 YENEEA. V lost 1 base and J 10 bases, leaving 11 bases between the germline ends. CDR3 residues: CASSLGSGAEQFF. The DNA of the CDR3 is TGTGCCAGCAGCTTAGGTTCCGGAGCGGAGCAGTTCTTC.

The chain carries TRBV20-1 and TRBJ2-1; the match to TRBD2 covers 11 bases. The CDR3 is 16 residues long. The V gene's germline CDR1 is DFQATT and CDR2 SNEGSKA (reference sequence). J gave up 1 base and V 6 bases, and 8 bases lay outside the gene matches. CDR3 sequence reads: CSAVALAGGSYNEQFF. For the CDR3, the DNA is TGCAGTGCCGTCGCCCTAGCGGGAGGTTCCTACAATGAGCAGTTCTTC.

The gene calls are TRBV30 and TRBJ1-1, with TRBD1 as a possible D gene (6 bases). Germline CDR1 is GTSNPN and CDR2 is SVGIG (reference sequence). Deletions cut 5 bases from V and 7 bases from J, with 14 bases between. The CDR3 spans 12 residues. CDR3 amino acids: CAWRGRGNEAFF. The CDR3 region has the DNA TGTGCCTGGCGGGGGCGCGGGAATGAAGCTTTCTTT.

The V and J genes are TRBV6-1 and TRBJ1-2; 8 nucleotides match TRBD1. Germline V lookup: CDR1 MNHNS, CDR2 SASEGT. This CDR3 has 15 residues. V shed 8 bases, J shed 5 bases, and the junction held 13 bases outside the gene matches. Written as DNA, the CDR3 is TGTGCCAGCCGGGACAGGAGGATTTCGAGGTATGGCTACACCTTC. Translation gives CASRDRRISRYGYTF.